This entry lists 20 T cell receptor beta chains sequenced from one sample in a study of technical replicates of blood from a few donors. Generated by immunoSEQ multiplex PCR, the TCRdb table keeps only in-frame clones and is missing some. This table has some 98,000 clones, around 95% appearing once. The sequencing input was T cells isolated from PBMCs. The receptors stem from a human donor in good health.

The chain combines TRBV9 with TRBJ2-3, with D perhaps TRBD2 (6 bases). The CDR3 covers 17 residues. V lost 4 bases and J 0 bases, leaving 18 bases between the germline ends. In germline, CDR1 is SGDLS, CDR2 YYNGEE. CDR3 in DNA: TGTGCCAGCAGCCACCAGAGGGTGGGGACTAGCACAGATACGCAGTATTTT. It specifies CASSHQRVGTSTDTQYF.

The chain has TRBV9 and TRBJ1-1; TRBD1 agrees at 9 bases. V lost 3 bases to trimming and J lost 6 bases; unmatched junction nucleotides: 6. This CDR3 spans 14 amino acids. CDR1 and CDR2 (germline): SGDLS, YYNGEE. CDR3 coding DNA: TGTGCCAGCAGCGGAAGGGACAGGGATCCTGAAGCTTTCTTT. It is translated as CASSGRDRDPEAFF.

DNA for the CDR3: TGCGCCAGCAGTGATTCGGGGGTGCGCACAGATACGCAGTATTTT. Its translation is CASSDSGVRTDTQYF. The chain couples TRBV10-1 to TRBJ2-3, with TRBD2 as a possible D gene (6 bases). Germline lookup yields CDR1 WNHNN and CDR2 SYGVQD (reference sequence). The CDR3 contains 15 residues. Trimming left V 3 bases short and J 1 base short, with 11 bases between.

The V call is TRBV5-1, the J call TRBJ2-1; tentatively, D is TRBD2 (5 bases). V was cut by 1 base and J by 0 bases, with 14 bases left in between. Germline V CDR1 and CDR2: SGHRS, YFSETQ. The CDR3 contains 17 residues. Written as DNA, the CDR3 is TGCGCCAGCAGCTTGCTTACCGGGATGAGCTCCTACAATGAGCAGTTCTTC. This sequence encodes CASSLLTGMSSYNEQFF.

V usage is TRBV7-6 and J usage is TRBJ1-1; 9 nucleotides match TRBD1. The CDR3 contains 13 residues. V lost 5 bases to trimming and J lost 4 bases; unmatched junction nucleotides: 2. Germline V CDR1 and CDR2: SGHVS, FNYEAQ. This CDR3 is CASSVTGGTEAFF. The CDR3 coding sequence is TGTGCCAGCAGCGTGACAGGGGGCACTGAAGCTTTCTTT.

A few counts support this clone. V and J are TRBV2 and TRBJ2-5; TRBD1 might be the D (6 bases). V shed 6 bases and J shed 2 bases, with 16 bases lying between them. Germline V gene data show CDR1 as SNHLY and CDR2 as FYNNEI. The CDR3 totals 15 residues. CDR3 nucleotides: TGTGCCAGCAGAGGCCGGGACAACCCGCAAGAGACCCAGTACTTC. Amino acids: CASRGRDNPQETQYF.

This rearrangement joins TRBV28 to TRBJ2-2; no clear D gene. The CDR3 has 16 amino acids. Germline CDR1 MDHEN, CDR2 SYDVKM. The V end lost 7 bases, the J end lost 0 bases, and 15 bases lay between the germline ends. CDR3 in DNA: TGTGCCAGCACCTCGGTGAAGCTCGCGAACACCGGGGAGCTGTTTTTT. Residues: CASTSVKLANTGELFF. Filled out from reference TRBV28 and TRBJ2-2, the complete variable domain reads DVKVTQSSRYLVKRTGEKVFLECVQDMDHENMFWYRQDPGLGLRLIYFSYDVKMKEKGDIPEGYSVSREKKERFSLILESASTNQTSMYLCASTSVKLANTGELFFGEGSRLTVL.

This chain connects TRBV25-1 to TRBJ2-2; a possible D gene is TRBD2 (6 bases). Trimming shortened V by 3 bases and J by 4 bases, and 18 bases separated the two germline ends. The CDR3 length is 17 residues. The germline gives CDR1 MGHDK, CDR2 SYGVNS. CDR3 in amino acids: CASSDPTGGDVTGELFF. CDR3 DNA: TGTGCCAGCAGTGATCCTACTGGAGGGGACGTCACCGGGGAGCTGTTTTTT.

The genes are TRBV7-9 and TRBJ1-3; D gene unclear. The CDR3 sequence is 15 residues long. Germline V gene data show CDR1 as SEHNR and CDR2 as FQNEAQ (reference sequence). The V end was cut by 2 bases, the J end by 0 bases, with 8 bases between. CDR3 sequence (DNA): TGTGCCAGCAGCTTATACAGTTACTCTGGAAACACCATATATTTT. Translated, it gives CASSLYSYSGNTIYF.

The rearrangement uses TRBV19 and TRBJ2-6; 11 bases match TRBD1. The CDR3 sequence is 19 residues long. Germline V gene lookup returns CDR1 LNHDA and CDR2 SQIVND (reference sequence). V was clipped by 6 bases and J by 0 bases; unmatched bases: 10. The chain's CDR3 is CASSSTRTGGISGANVLTF. The CDR3, as DNA: TGTGCCAGTAGCTCCACTCGGACAGGGGGCATCTCTGGGGCCAACGTCCTGACTTTC.

This sequence joins TRBV7-3 and TRBJ1-3; D remains ambiguous. The germline gives CDR1 SGHTA, CDR2 FQGTGA. Trimming pared 3 bases from V and 0 bases from J, leaving 15 bases between. This CDR3 is 17 amino acids long. CDR3 protein: CASSFEVPGSSGNTIYF. CDR3 nucleotide sequence: TGTGCCAGCAGCTTTGAAGTACCGGGGAGCTCTGGAAACACCATATATTTT.

The chain carries TRBV28 and TRBJ1-5; D perhaps matches TRBD1 (5 bases). This CDR3 is built from 14 residues. Germline-derived CDR1 and CDR2 are MDHEN and SYDVKM. Trimming took 3 bases from V and 5 from J, leaving 11 bases between them. The CDR3 region is CASSFRQNHQPQHF. The CDR3 nucleotides read TGTGCCAGCAGTTTCAGACAGAATCATCAGCCCCAGCATTTT.

The chain is built from TRBV28 and TRBJ1-2; 9 bases fit TRBD1. The CDR3 sequence is 13 residues long. Germline V CDR1 and CDR2: MDHEN, SYDVKM. V trimming: 5 bases; J trimming: 8 bases; junction bases outside the gene matches: 6. The CDR3 here is CASSNRGLGGYTF. Here the CDR3 DNA reads TGTGCCAGCAGTAACAGGGGGCTAGGAGGCTACACCTTC.

The table lists this clone with a count of one. This rearrangement joins TRBV4-2 to TRBJ2-7; 7 positions match TRBD2. J gave up 6 bases and V 3 bases, and 14 bases lay outside the gene matches. CDR3 length: 16 amino acids. The V gene's germline CDR1 is LGHNA and CDR2 YNFKEQ. The CDR3 nucleotides read TGTGCCAGCAGCCAGTCTGGCGGGAGAATATCGCGCGAGCAGTACTTC. It is translated as CASSQSGGRISREQYF.

The rearrangement joins TRBV18 to TRBJ2-7; 7 nucleotides align to TRBD2. The CDR3 sequence is 16 residues long. Trimming took 6 bases from V and 2 from J; bases not matched to a gene: 13. CDR1 is KGHSH and CDR2 is LQKENI in the germline V gene. CDR3 region: CASSGPSGRNPYEQYF. In DNA, the CDR3 is TGTGCCAGCTCCGGACCTAGCGGCCGGAACCCCTACGAGCAGTACTTC.

The V call is TRBV6-5, the J call TRBJ1-4, with D tentatively TRBD1 (5 bases). The ends were cut back, 6 bases at V and 8 bases at J, with 13 bases in the middle. CDR3 length: 13 residues. The germline gives CDR1 MNHEY, CDR2 SVGAGI. This chain's CDR3 is CASREGLFEKLFF. DNA for the CDR3: TGTGCCAGCAGAGAGGGACTCTTCGAAAAACTGTTTTTT.

The V gene is TRBV7-8, the J gene TRBJ1-1, with D uncertain. V lost 1 base, J lost 8 bases, and 8 bases lay in between. In germline, CDR1 is SGHVS, CDR2 FQNEAQ. There are 12 residues in the CDR3. The CDR3, as DNA: TGTGCCAGCAGCTTAGTACAGACCGAAGCTTTCTTT. It translates to CASSLVQTEAFF.

This sequence joins TRBV5-1 and TRBJ2-3, with D possibly matching TRBD2 (6 bases). Per the germline V gene, CDR1 is SGHRS and CDR2 is YFSETQ. V lost 2 bases and J 2 bases, leaving 9 bases between the germline ends. This CDR3 region has 14 residues. CDR3 loop: CASSLAGLTDTQYF. CDR3 sequence (DNA): TGCGCCAGCAGCTTAGCGGGTCTCACAGATACGCAGTATTTT.

This chain uses TRBV4-1 with TRBJ1-1, with 7 nucleotides matching TRBD1. CDR3 length equals 14 residues. Germline V CDR1 and CDR2: MGHRA, YSYEKL. V gave up 3 bases and J gave up 5 bases; unmatched junction bases: 6. The CDR3 DNA follows: TGCGCCAGCAGCCATCCGCAGGGGGGAACTGAAGCTTTCTTT. Encoded protein: CASSHPQGGTEAFF.

The gene calls are TRBV28 and TRBJ2-7; the D gene is possibly TRBD1 (6 bases). The CDR3 spans 12 residues. Looked up from germline, CDR1 is MDHEN and CDR2 is SYDVKM. Trimming left V 5 bases short and J 4 bases short, with 9 bases between. The CDR3 is CASSQQGYEQYF. For the CDR3, the DNA is TGTGCCAGCAGTCAACAGGGTTACGAGCAGTACTTC.